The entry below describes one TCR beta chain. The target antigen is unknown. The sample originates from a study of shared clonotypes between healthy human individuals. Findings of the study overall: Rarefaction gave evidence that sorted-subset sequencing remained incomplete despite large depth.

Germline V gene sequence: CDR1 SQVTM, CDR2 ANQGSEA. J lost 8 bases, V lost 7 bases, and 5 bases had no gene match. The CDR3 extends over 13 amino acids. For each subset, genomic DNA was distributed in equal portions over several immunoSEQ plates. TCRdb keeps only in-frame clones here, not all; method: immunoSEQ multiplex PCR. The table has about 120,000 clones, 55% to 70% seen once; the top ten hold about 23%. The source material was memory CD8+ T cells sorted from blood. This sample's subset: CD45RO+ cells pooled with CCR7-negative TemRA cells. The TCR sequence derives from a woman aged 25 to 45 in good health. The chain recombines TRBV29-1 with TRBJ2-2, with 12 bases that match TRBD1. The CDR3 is CSASGQGAGELFF. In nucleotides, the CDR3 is TGCAGCGCTTCGGGACAGGGGGCTGGGGAGCTGTTTTTT.